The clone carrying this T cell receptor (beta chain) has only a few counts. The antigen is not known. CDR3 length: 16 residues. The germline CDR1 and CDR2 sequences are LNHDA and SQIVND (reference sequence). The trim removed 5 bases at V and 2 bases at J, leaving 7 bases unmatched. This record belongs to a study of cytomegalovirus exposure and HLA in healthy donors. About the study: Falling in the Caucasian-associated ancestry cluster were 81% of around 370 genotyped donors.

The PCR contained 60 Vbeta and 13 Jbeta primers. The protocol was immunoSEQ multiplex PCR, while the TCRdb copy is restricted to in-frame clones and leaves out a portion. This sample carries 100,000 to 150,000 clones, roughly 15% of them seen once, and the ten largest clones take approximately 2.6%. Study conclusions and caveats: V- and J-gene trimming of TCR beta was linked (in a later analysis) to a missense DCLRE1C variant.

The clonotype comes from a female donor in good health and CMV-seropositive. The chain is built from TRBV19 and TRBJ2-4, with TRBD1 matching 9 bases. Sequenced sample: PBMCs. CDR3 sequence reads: CASSVSGTGTKNIQYF. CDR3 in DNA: TGTGCCAGTAGTGTCTCCGGGACAGGGACCAAAAACATTCAGTACTTC.